A selection of T cell receptor beta chains follows, all from one sample in a study of blood T cell repertoires in COVID-19. Clones were read by immunoSEQ multiplex PCR, and TCRdb kept only the in-frame ones, dropping some. The sample holds 180,000 or so clones, 80% to 85% seen once. The specimen was peripheral blood. The receptors originated from a human donor with acute or convalescent COVID-19. The donor label of this sample is uncertain. CDR3s include the opening cysteine and the closing phenylalanine or tryptophan. The D gene is left open where the match is weak. Some rows have no size entry. The others give once, few or many, or a class for an expanded clone.

cdr3_length: 13
v_call: TRBV29-1
d_call: TRBD1
clone_size: NA
j_call: TRBJ2-7
cdr3_aa: CSVESTGAYEQYF
cdr3_nt: TGCAGCGTTGAAAGTACAGGGGCCTACGAGCAGTACTTC

cdr3_length: 16
v_call: TRBV7-3
d_call: TRBD2
clone_size: NA
j_call: TRBJ2-3
cdr3_aa: CASSLGLAGGTDTQYF
cdr3_nt: TGTGCCAGCAGCTTAGGGCTAGCGGGTGGCACAGATACGCAGTATTTT

cdr3_length: 19
v_call: TRBV27
d_call: TRBD2
clone_size: NA
j_call: TRBJ2-5
cdr3_aa: CASSLFLSGTSGRIETQYF
cdr3_nt: TGTGCCAGCAGTTTATTCTTATCCGGGACTAGCGGGAGGATAGAGACCCAGTACTTC

cdr3_length: 11
v_call: TRBV10-2
d_call: NA
clone_size: NA
j_call: TRBJ1-1
cdr3_aa: CASSDRGEAFF
cdr3_nt: TGCGCCAGCAGTGATCGGGGAGAAGCTTTCTTT

cdr3_length: 16
v_call: TRBV7-2
d_call: NA
clone_size: NA
j_call: TRBJ2-1
cdr3_aa: CASTLNIPRGYNEQFF
cdr3_nt: TGTGCCAGCACCTTGAATATCCCGCGGGGATACAATGAGCAGTTCTTC

cdr3_length: 11
v_call: TRBV11-2
d_call: NA
clone_size: NA
j_call: TRBJ1-1
cdr3_aa: CASSLTQKAFF
cdr3_nt: TGTGCCAGCAGCTTAACCCAGAAAGCTTTCTTT

cdr3_length: 13
v_call: TRBV2
d_call: NA
clone_size: few
j_call: TRBJ1-5
cdr3_aa: CASSSVGNQPQHF
cdr3_nt: TGTGCCAGCAGTTCGGTAGGCAATCAGCCCCAGCATTTT

cdr3_length: 15
v_call: TRBV11-2
d_call: TRBD2
clone_size: NA
j_call: TRBJ2-7
cdr3_aa: CASSPTSGIIHEQYF
cdr3_nt: TGTGCCAGCAGCCCCACTAGCGGGATAATCCACGAGCAGTACTTC

cdr3_length: 11
v_call: TRBV28
d_call: NA
clone_size: NA
j_call: TRBJ1-1
cdr3_aa: CASIQGLGAFF
cdr3_nt: TGTGCCAGCATCCAGGGGTTGGGGGCTTTCTTT

cdr3_length: 15
v_call: TRBV9
d_call: NA
clone_size: once
j_call: TRBJ2-1
cdr3_aa: CASSLERVSYNEQFF
cdr3_nt: TGTGCCAGCAGCCTAGAGAGGGTCTCCTACAATGAGCAGTTCTTC

cdr3_length: 14
v_call: TRBV6-6
d_call: TRBD1
clone_size: NA
j_call: TRBJ1-1
cdr3_aa: CASSFGQGATEAFF
cdr3_nt: TGTGCCAGCAGTTTCGGACAGGGGGCCACTGAAGCTTTCTTT

cdr3_length: 12
v_call: TRBV5-8
d_call: NA
clone_size: NA
j_call: TRBJ1-5
cdr3_aa: CASSLRDQPQHF
cdr3_nt: TGTGCCAGCAGCTTACGAGATCAGCCCCAGCATTTT

cdr3_length: 15
v_call: TRBV7-2
d_call: TRBD2
clone_size: NA
j_call: TRBJ2-1
cdr3_aa: CASSVRGPSGGEQFF
cdr3_nt: TGTGCCAGCAGCGTAAGGGGGCCTAGCGGGGGAGAGCAGTTCTTC

cdr3_length: 14
v_call: TRBV30
d_call: TRBD1
clone_size: few
j_call: TRBJ2-7
cdr3_aa: CAWAGQGSSYEQYF
cdr3_nt: TGTGCCTGGGCCGGACAGGGAAGCTCCTACGAGCAGTACTTC

cdr3_length: 16
v_call: TRBV19
d_call: TRBD1
clone_size: NA
j_call: TRBJ2-7
cdr3_aa: CASSTAGQGFSYEQYF
cdr3_nt: TGTGCCAGTAGTACCGCGGGACAGGGGTTCTCCTACGAGCAGTACTTC

cdr3_length: 15
v_call: TRBV7-9
d_call: TRBD2
clone_size: NA
j_call: TRBJ2-7
cdr3_aa: CASSSRGVNVDEQYF
cdr3_nt: TGTGCCAGCAGCTCTCGGGGGGTTAATGTCGACGAGCAGTACTTC

cdr3_length: 16
v_call: TRBV19
d_call: TRBD1
clone_size: NA
j_call: TRBJ2-5
cdr3_aa: CASSMDGQGVGETQYF
cdr3_nt: TGTGCCAGTAGTATGGACGGACAGGGCGTTGGAGAGACCCAGTACTTC

cdr3_length: 15
v_call: TRBV30
d_call: TRBD1
clone_size: NA
j_call: TRBJ1-6
cdr3_aa: CAWSDQGVLNSPLHF
cdr3_nt: TGTGCCTGGAGCGACCAGGGGGTACTTAATTCACCCCTCCACTTT

cdr3_length: 18
v_call: TRBV4-1
d_call: NA
clone_size: NA
j_call: TRBJ1-2
cdr3_aa: CASSQDGFGETSGYGYTF
cdr3_nt: TGCGCCAGCAGCCAAGATGGATTCGGGGAAACATCTGGGTATGGCTACACCTTC

cdr3_length: 16
v_call: TRBV7-3
d_call: NA
clone_size: NA
j_call: TRBJ2-3
cdr3_aa: CASSSPGVGGTDTQYF
cdr3_nt: TGTGCCAGCAGCTCTCCCGGGGTGGGTGGAACAGATACGCAGTATTTT

cdr3_length: 15
v_call: TRBV28
d_call: NA
clone_size: once
j_call: TRBJ2-7
cdr3_aa: CASSRQDLPSGEQYF
cdr3_nt: TGTGCCAGCAGCCGACAGGACCTGCCCTCGGGAGAGCAGTACTTC

cdr3_length: 14
v_call: TRBV20-1
d_call: TRBD1
clone_size: NA
j_call: TRBJ2-7
cdr3_aa: CSASGQGGTYEQYF
cdr3_nt: TGCAGTGCTAGTGGACAGGGGGGAACCTACGAGCAGTACTTC

cdr3_length: 15
v_call: TRBV11-2
d_call: TRBD2
clone_size: NA
j_call: TRBJ2-1
cdr3_aa: CASRHRLAGWGEQFF
cdr3_nt: TGTGCCAGCAGACACAGACTAGCGGGATGGGGTGAGCAGTTCTTC

cdr3_length: 13
v_call: TRBV6-5
d_call: TRBD2
clone_size: NA
j_call: TRBJ2-5
cdr3_aa: CASIASGGGRQYF
cdr3_nt: TGTGCCAGCATCGCTAGCGGGGGGGGGAGGCAGTACTTC

cdr3_length: 16
v_call: TRBV5-1
d_call: TRBD1
clone_size: NA
j_call: TRBJ2-7
cdr3_aa: CASSLRGLSSSYEQYF
cdr3_nt: TGCGCCAGCAGCTTAAGGGGGCTCAGCAGCTCCTACGAGCAGTACTTC

cdr3_length: 16
v_call: TRBV19
d_call: NA
clone_size: NA
j_call: TRBJ2-1
cdr3_aa: CASSPGRAGRSNEQFF
cdr3_nt: TGTGCCAGTAGTCCGGGCCGGGCGGGGAGAAGCAATGAGCAGTTCTTC

cdr3_length: 15
v_call: TRBV5-4
d_call: TRBD1
clone_size: once
j_call: TRBJ1-2
cdr3_aa: CASSSARDRVGGYTF
cdr3_nt: TGTGCCAGCAGCTCAGCCCGGGACAGGGTGGGTGGCTACACCTTC

cdr3_length: 13
v_call: TRBV30
d_call: TRBD2
clone_size: NA
j_call: TRBJ2-5
cdr3_aa: CACRKRGEETQYF
cdr3_nt: TGTGCCTGCCGCAAGCGGGGAGAAGAGACCCAGTACTTC

cdr3_length: 14
v_call: TRBV5-1
d_call: TRBD1
clone_size: NA
j_call: TRBJ2-7
cdr3_aa: CASSRGDRADEQYF
cdr3_nt: TGCGCCAGCAGCCGGGGGGACAGGGCTGACGAGCAGTACTTC

cdr3_length: 16
v_call: TRBV19
d_call: TRBD1
clone_size: NA
j_call: TRBJ1-2
cdr3_aa: CASTFLLQGAGYGYTF
cdr3_nt: TGTGCCAGTACCTTTTTACTCCAGGGGGCCGGATATGGCTACACCTTC

cdr3_length: 11
v_call: TRBV30
d_call: NA
clone_size: NA
j_call: TRBJ1-3
cdr3_aa: CAWSLGNTIYF
cdr3_nt: TGTGCCTGGAGTCTTGGAAACACCATATATTTT

cdr3_length: 14
v_call: TRBV7-2
d_call: TRBD2
clone_size: NA
j_call: TRBJ2-3
cdr3_aa: CASSLASGIDTQYF
cdr3_nt: TGTGCCAGCAGCTTAGCTAGCGGGATAGATACGCAGTATTTT